This entry describes one T cell receptor beta chain. The antigen it binds to is not known. One base away there is no much larger clone; base qualities are not given. V loses 4 bases of germline sequence and J loses 0 bases, and the interval between the two ends is 17 bases. CDR3 length: 17 amino acids, cysteine to phenylalanine. The retained sequence is limited to the CDR3, 51 bases, with the frame set at the first base. Reading the germline V gene gives CDR1 SGHRS and CDR2 YFSETQ. This sample was included in a study of blood T cells in healthy people across ages (dated by TCRdb to the mid-2010s). Regarding the research as a whole: In model experiments, roughly one uniquely barcoded TCR beta cDNA molecule per two T cells was captured by template switching. Age-related changes in TCR beta repertoire diversity were measured in the study by deep sequencing normalized with unique cDNA molecular identifiers. Four age groups were formed from the donors: young (average roughly 16 years), middle-aged (approximately 41), aged (around 68) and long-lived (around 82). Using the same blood draw, the study looked at two additional independent replicas of 1 million unique cDNA reads for two donors, one aged 18 to 29 and the other aged 80 or older.

The 40 or so donors, aged about 6 to 100 years, were systemically healthy Caucasian individuals from Russia. Each donor gave 9.5 to 10 milliliters of peripheral blood, drawn into EDTA-treated Vacutainer tubes. PBMCs were isolated by Ficoll-Paque density-gradient centrifugation, with at least 7 million obtained per sample. Trizol reagent was used to extract total RNA from the PBMCs, yielding at least 5.5 micrograms per sample. For every donor, an aliquot of PBMCs went through flow cytometry to measure the percentages of naive CD45RAhigh/CD27high T cells. Libraries were made using 5' RACE. The data were produced on an Illumina HiSeq 2500. A second PCR of about 7 to 12 cycles was performed with a sample-barcoded 5' primer and a J-beta primer mix. A template-switch 5' adaptor carrying 12 random nucleotides introduced a unique molecular identifier onto each TCR beta cDNA molecule. At least 3 million CDR3-containing paired-end reads were obtained from each sample. First-strand cDNA synthesis was performed from all RNA using the Mint cDNA synthesis kit, with priming by a TRBC-specific oligonucleotide. After uracil-DNA glycosylase treatment, a first 18-cycle PCR used universal primers M1SS and BC2_uni_R on all cDNA. Per the source publication's procedure: For normalization, 1 million high-quality reads were randomly selected from each sample, with every read carrying a distinct molecular identifier. Reads sharing molecular identifiers were discarded rather than binned into consensus sequences. MiTCR, set to a Q25 quality threshold and the strictest error-elimination algorithm, was used for CDR3 identification, clonotype clustering and error correction. A nonparametric unseen species model using Euler transformation provided a lower-bound estimate of total TCR beta diversity. Clones were called with MiXCR by TCRdb after fastp trimmed the public reads at Q25, and only in-frame beta chains were retained. Each CDR3 protein gets just one entry, which takes the most common genes and DNA from the rows behind it. The V and J calls come from TCRdb's annotation, not from the publication. A total of more than 450,000 distinct CDR3 sequences appear in this sample, roughly a quarter of them only once. 3% to 4.5% of the sample goes to the ten largest clones.

General study outcomes and caveats: Estimates of total diversity based on one million sequenced T cells were regarded as lower bounds and as underestimates. Compared with the aged group, more naive CD4+ T cells, fewer expanded clones and increased TCR diversity were shown by the long-lived group, suggesting age selection. Since profiling was done on bulk unsorted PBMCs, naive and antigen-experienced compartments could not be conclusively compared. Because donor CMV infection status was unknown, age-related changes in expanded clonotypes were potentially confounded. There was a strong correlation between observed TCR beta diversity and the percentage of naive T cells measured by flow cytometry. As age increased, observed TCR beta diversity per million T cells dropped in a roughly linear way, and a significant reduction was already evident by age around 41.

The sample was also reused in another study, on T cells of mothers and their children. From that second study: Donors were nine systemically healthy Caucasian individuals: three mothers and their six children. cDNA synthesis used all of the extracted RNA, with around 1.6 ug of RNA in each 15 ul reaction. In the second PCR, sample barcodes and 2-4 random nucleotides were introduced via the M1S primer. Each mother yielded over 9.5 million TCR beta CDR3 reads and each child 2.5 million to 3 million reads. TCR recombination output is similarly shaped by thymic selection in related and unrelated pairs, with a minor effect exerted by inherited differences. Related mother-child pairs always showed normalized repertoire overlap that was slightly higher than in unrelated mother-child pairs, though the difference was never significant. No persistent microchimeric T cell clones were found, with a detection sensitivity of 85 to 100 clones per million clonotypes. Deep NGS was used in the study to compare the TCR beta repertoires of mothers and children and to look for features that separate related mother-child pairs from unrelated individuals. The mean age was approximately 41 +/- 4 years for the mothers and about 12 +/- 4 years for the children. After adapter ligation with NEBNext reagents, the libraries were sequenced on Illumina HiSeq 2000 with 100+100 nt paired-end reads. Mother and child libraries were prepared a month apart and sequenced in separate runs to prevent cross-contamination. For each donor, somewhere between roughly 500,000 and 2,100,000 distinct TCR beta clonotypes were identified. Naive TCR beta clonotypes were estimated from low-frequency clonotypes matched to each donor's FACS-determined naive share, without sorting.

This receptor was identified in a boy younger than 10 in good health. Sequences were obtained from blood. The rearranged chain carries TRBV5-1 and TRBJ2-1, and possibly TRBD2, on 5 matching bases. The DNA is as follows: TGCGCCAGCAGCCCCGGGGAGAGCCGAAGCTCCTACAATGAGCAGTTCTTC. Translated, it reads CASSPGESRSSYNEQFF.